The TCR beta chain under discussion was sequenced for a study of molecular identifiers for immune sequencing clone quantification. General study findings and limits: Highly expanded clone sizes could be underestimated by identical TCR molecules sharing a barcode. Clones that had above 20 RNA copies took up over 98% of effector molecules but under 1% in naive cells.

Previously described methods and listed TCR primers produced bulk TCR libraries. TCRdb redid the calling of the PCR reads with MiXCR, one entry per CDR3 protein. Of fewer than 100,000 distinct CDR3 sequences listed, 21% were seen once; the top ten hold around 1.1%. This clonotype has more than one count but fewer than ten. Its antigen is undetermined. Naive CD8 T cells were sorted as CD8+CD4-CCR7+CD45RA+. Looked up from germline, CDR1 is MGHDK and CDR2 is SYGVNS. This CDR3 contains 14 residues. Trimming cost V 4 bases and J 1 base, with 10 bases left between them. Sequencing was done on a sample of naive CD8+ T cells from blood, with Jurkat cell RNA spiked in. The subset is: FACS-sorted CD8+CD4-CCR7+CD45RA+ naive T cells. The chain joins TRBV25-1 to TRBJ1-1, with D possibly TRBD1 on 6 matching bases. The receptor's source is a human donor in good health. Some libraries in this study had Jurkat cell RNA spiked in. CDR3 DNA sequence: TGTGCCAGCAGTGGTACAGGGCCGAACACTGAAGCTTTCTTT. Encoded protein: CASSGTGPNTEAFF. The full variable domain, with the rest looked up from reference TRBV25-1 and TRBJ1-1, is EADIYQTPRYLVIGTGKKITLECSQTMGHDKMYWYQQDPGMELHLIHYSYGVNSTEKGDLSSESTVSRIRTEHFPLTLESARPSHTSQYLCASSGTGPNTEAFFGQGTRLTVV.